This T cell receptor (beta chain) was retrieved from a study of early stage breast cancer tumors. At the level of the study: ER+/PR+/HER2- status applied to about 80% of the 16 invasive breast tumors. The study's findings and limits: Compared with adjacent normal breast tissue, tumors showed 2 to 2.5-fold greater T cell density and higher clonality.

TCRdb's table, derived via immunoSEQ multiplex PCR, lists solely in-frame clones and lacks some. The sample gives about 51,000 clones, around four fifths of which show up once; 3.4% is in the top ten. The CDR3 is made up of 14 amino acids. V lost 8 bases and J lost 4; bases outside the gene matches: 10. From germline, CDR1 is ENHRY and CDR2 SYGVKD. Concerning this clone: Antigen unknown.

The sequencing input was blood. This TCR came from a person aged 35 to 50 with breast cancer. J is TRBJ1-1 and V is TRBV10-3; 7 nucleotides line up with TRBD1. The CDR3 DNA follows: TGTGCCATCGCTCGTGACAGGGCGGTCACTGAAGCTTTCTTT. Protein product: CAIARDRAVTEAFF.